This TCR beta chain derives from a study of STAT3 mutations in large granular lymphocyte leukemia. Study outcomes and limitations: Every T-cell large granular lymphocyte leukemia patient had at least one immunodominant TCR beta clonotype.

Only in-frame clones appear in the TCRdb table, and some are missing; sequencing was by immunoSEQ multiplex PCR. The sample yields 35,000 or so clones, roughly 90% seen once. This clone was picked up a small number of times. The antigen remains undetermined. Trimming removed 0 bases from V and 5 bases from J, with 10 bases in between. Germline lookup yields CDR1 SGHVS and CDR2 FQNEAQ. The CDR3 is 14 amino acids. The V and J genes are TRBV7-8 and TRBJ1-2, with a tentative D call TRBD1 (5 bases). The sequence came from a human donor with T large granular lymphocyte leukemia. Some clones in this sample may be carry-over from other donors' samples. The sequencing input was PBMCs. CDR3 loop: CASSLAETEYGYTF. The CDR3 bases are TGTGCCAGCAGCTTAGCAGAGACAGAGTATGGCTACACCTTC.